This record covers a single TCR beta chain. Its antigen is unidentified. This sample is part of a study of CD8 T cells in ankylosing spondylitis. The TCR beta libraries were generated through quantitative 5'-RACE incorporating molecular barcodes. TCRdb ran MiXCR on the 5' RACE reads and lists one entry per CDR3 protein. The sample gives around 770,000 distinct CDR3 sequences, about 20% of which show up once; around 20% is in the top ten. Broader study findings: Earlier authors reported some of these motif variants in reactive arthritis synovial fluid and blood. Disease-linked clones bore a CD8+ phenotype, appearing relatively rarely in peripheral blood. Within ankylosing spondylitis blood, a TCR beta motif made up of seven to nine highly homologous variants appeared to be characteristic. The clones that were linked to disease were reported to be significantly enriched in matched synovial fluid samples from ankylosing spondylitis patients.

This CDR3 contains 10 residues. The V and J ends lost 5 bases and 4 bases respectively, with 0 bases between them. Germline lookup yields CDR1 LGHNT and CDR2 FRNRAP. The sample taken for sequencing was blood, either unsorted or a sorted T cell fraction (not recorded which). The rearrangement joins TRBV12-5 to TRBJ1-3; D unresolved. This TCR was sampled from a male donor with ankylosing spondylitis. CDR3 loop: CASGGNTIYF. The CDR3 coding sequence is TGTGCTAGTGGTGGAAACACCATATATTTT.